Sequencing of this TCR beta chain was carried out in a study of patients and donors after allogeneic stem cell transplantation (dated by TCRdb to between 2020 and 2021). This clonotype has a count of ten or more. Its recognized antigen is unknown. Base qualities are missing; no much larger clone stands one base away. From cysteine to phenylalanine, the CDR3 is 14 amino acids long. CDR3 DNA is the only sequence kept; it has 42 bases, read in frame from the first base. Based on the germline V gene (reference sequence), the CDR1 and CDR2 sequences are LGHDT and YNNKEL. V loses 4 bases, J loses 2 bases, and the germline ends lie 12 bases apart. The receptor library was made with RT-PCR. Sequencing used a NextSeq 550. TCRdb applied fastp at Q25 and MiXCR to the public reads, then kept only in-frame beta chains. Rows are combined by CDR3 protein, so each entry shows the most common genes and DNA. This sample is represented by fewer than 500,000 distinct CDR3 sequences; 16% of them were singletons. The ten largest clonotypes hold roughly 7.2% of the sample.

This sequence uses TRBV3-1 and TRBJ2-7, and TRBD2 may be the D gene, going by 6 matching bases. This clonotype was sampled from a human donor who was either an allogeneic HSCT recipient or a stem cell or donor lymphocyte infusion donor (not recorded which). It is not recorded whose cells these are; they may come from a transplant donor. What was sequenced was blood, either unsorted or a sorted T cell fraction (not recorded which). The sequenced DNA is TGTGCCAGCAGCCGTCGGGGGTTAGCCTACGAGCAGTACTTC. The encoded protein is CASSRRGLAYEQYF.